Given below is one T cell receptor beta chain in context. Its antigen is currently unknown. This CDR3 comprises 15 residues. From germline, CDR1 is SGHRS and CDR2 YFSETQ. V shed 1 base and J shed 2 bases, with 10 bases lying between them. Repertoires were generated with immunoSEQ multiplex PCR, while TCRdb's copy carries only in-frame clones and drops some. This table holds some 150,000 clones, around 90% found once. This sample is drawn from a study of T cell responses to AZD1222 COVID-19 vaccine. Findings and caveats of the study: At baseline, seropositivity was found in only five or six AZD1222 recipients. Nearly half of spike-specific TCRs reportedly go after variant regions that carry no mutations. Dominant at 160-218 and 743-854, vaccine-associated CD4 TCRs also spanned spike. Donors, mostly white British, included more females; clonal diversity was possibly underestimated.

The TCR comes from an adult in good health. Sequencing was performed on peripheral blood, taken on day 0 of AZD1222 vaccination. The V call is TRBV5-1, the J call TRBJ1-5; the D is unclear. CDR3: CASSLTGIGNQPQHF. DNA of the CDR3: TGCGCCAGCAGCTTGACGGGGATAGGCAATCAGCCCCAGCATTTT.